The T cell receptor (beta chain) under discussion was sequenced for a study of human T cells and chemical hapten exposure. Across the whole study: Read at 6 days, the patch tests placed 0.01% DPC on the upper back.

Time point specified: patch test 2, 6 weeks after DPC sensitization. Treatment meaning: therapeutic diphenylcyclopropenone sensitization with weekly scalp DPC. Trimming cost V 5 bases and J 3 bases; bases outside gene matches: 9. Germline V lookup: CDR1 MNHEY, CDR2 SMNVEV (reference sequence). CDR3 length: 16 amino acids. MiXCR, run by TCRdb on the RACE reads, gives a single entry per CDR3 protein. The table lists around 99,000 distinct CDR3 sequences, roughly a tenth of them singletons. Comments on this clonotype: What it recognizes is unknown.

Findings of the study overall: PT1 expanded TCR counts and patch test score correlated positively. TCRs whose frequency exceeded 1 in 1000 remained the same following DPC sensitization.

This material consisted of whole blood, taken in connection with sensitization to the hapten diphenylcyclopropenone (DPC). V and J are TRBV27 and TRBJ2-3; 9 nucleotides line up with TRBD2. The receptor was isolated from a woman in her thirties or forties with alopecia areata. Some clones in this sample may be carry-over from other donors' samples. Here the CDR3 DNA reads TGTGCCAGCAGTCCTGAAAGCGGGGGGAGGACAGATACGCAGTATTTT. Amino acids: CASSPESGGRTDTQYF.